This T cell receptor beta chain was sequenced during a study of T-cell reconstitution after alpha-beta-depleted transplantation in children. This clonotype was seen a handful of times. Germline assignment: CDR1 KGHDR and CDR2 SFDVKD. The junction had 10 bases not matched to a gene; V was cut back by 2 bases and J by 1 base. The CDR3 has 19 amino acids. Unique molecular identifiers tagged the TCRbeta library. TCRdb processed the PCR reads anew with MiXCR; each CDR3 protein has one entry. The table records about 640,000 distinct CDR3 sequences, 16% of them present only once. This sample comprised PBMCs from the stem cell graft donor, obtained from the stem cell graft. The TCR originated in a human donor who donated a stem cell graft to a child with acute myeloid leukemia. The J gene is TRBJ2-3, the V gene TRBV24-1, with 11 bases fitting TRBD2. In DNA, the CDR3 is TGTGCCACCAGTGATTCACACCACGGGACTAGCGGACGCACAGATACGCAGTATTTT. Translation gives CATSDSHHGTSGRTDTQYF.